A single sample is the source of the 10 T cell receptor beta chains below, sequenced in a study of OX40 agonist ivuxolimab in advanced cancers. Produced via immunoSEQ multiplex PCR; TCRdb's table is partial and in-frame only. Of over 15,000 clones listed, 65% to 80% are singletons. Material: CD4+ or CD8+ T cells sorted from blood, obtained in a trial of the OX40 agonist ivuxolimab. The receptor source for this set is an adult with an advanced solid tumor such as melanoma, head and neck, liver or kidney cancer.

V is TRBV28 and J is TRBJ2-7; TRBD1 aligns across 9 bases. The CDR3 contains 15 residues. J lost 5 bases, V lost 3 bases, and 8 bases had no gene match. The germline V gene encodes CDR1 MDHEN and CDR2 SYDVKM. In nucleotides, the CDR3 is TGTGCCAGCAGTTTGGTGGGACAGGGTGGTGACGAGCAGTACTTC. It specifies CASSLVGQGGDEQYF.

The V gene is TRBV28, the J gene TRBJ2-7; 10 positions match TRBD2. V was pared by 6 bases and J by 0 bases, with 5 bases of the junction left unmatched. The CDR3 is 15 residues long. Germline CDR1 and CDR2: MDHEN and SYDVKM. The CDR3 DNA reads as TGTGCCAGCAGGCTCGGACTAGCGGCCTCCTACGAGCAGTACTTC. Protein: CASRLGLAASYEQYF.

The chain combines TRBV9 with TRBJ2-3, with D tentatively TRBD2 (6 bases). CDR3 length: 17 residues. Deletions cut 1 base from V and 5 bases from J, with 20 bases between. The germline gives CDR1 SGDLS, CDR2 YYNGEE. CDR3 sequence: CASSVRRDSLSGDTQYF. CDR3 DNA: TGTGCCAGCAGCGTAAGAAGGGACTCGCTGTCGGGAGATACGCAGTATTTT. Together with reference TRBV9 and TRBJ2-3, the CDR3 gives the full variable domain: DSGVTQTPKHLITATGQRVTLRCSPRSGDLSVYWYQQSLDQGLQFLIQYYNGEERAKGNILERFSAQQFPDLHSELNLSSLELGDSALYFCASSVRRDSLSGDTQYFGPGTRLTVL.

DNA of the CDR3: TGTGCCAGCAGTGATGCCGAGGACAGGGAAGGCTACGAGCAGTACTTC. Translating gives CASSDAEDREGYEQYF. The genes are TRBV6-1 and TRBJ2-7; 8 bases line up with TRBD1. The CDR3 length is 16 residues. Germline CDR1 MNHNS, CDR2 SASEGT. The junction had 10 bases not matched to a gene; V was cut back by 3 bases and J by 3 bases.

This clone came up a few times. The CDR3 spells CASSLDSLTEAFF. For the CDR3, the DNA is TGTGCCAGCAGCTTGGACAGCCTGACTGAAGCTTTCTTT. The chain couples TRBV7-6 to TRBJ1-1; weak D call: TRBD1 (6 bases). Trimming removed 3 bases from V and 5 bases from J, with 10 bases in between. The CDR3 loop spans 13 amino acids. From germline, CDR1 is SGHVS and CDR2 FNYEAQ. The full variable domain, rest sourced from reference TRBV7-6 and TRBJ1-1, is GAGVSQSPRYKVTKRGQDVALRCDPISGHVSLYWYRQALGQGPEFLTYFNYEAQQDKSGLPNDRFSAERPEGSISTLTIQRTEQRDSAMYRCASSLDSLTEAFFGQGTRLTVV.

The chain employs TRBV27 and TRBJ2-3; 10 nucleotides agree with TRBD2. Trimming cost V 5 bases and J 2 bases; bases outside gene matches: 7. CDR1 is MNHEY, CDR2 SMNVEV, per germline (reference sequence). The CDR3 is 16 amino acids. The chain's CDR3 is CASSPEGLAYTDTQYF. Written as DNA, the CDR3 is TGTGCCAGCAGTCCTGAGGGACTAGCGTACACAGATACGCAGTATTTT.

The V and J genes are TRBV29-1 and TRBJ2-1, with 9 bases lining up with TRBD2. After removal of 5 bases from V and 8 bases from J, the junction contained 16 bases not matched to a gene. Germline V gene lookup returns CDR1 SQVTM and CDR2 ANQGSEA. The CDR3 is 16 amino acids. The CDR3 here is CSVPWVAGGPTDEQFF. In DNA, the CDR3 is TGCAGCGTTCCCTGGGTGGCGGGAGGGCCTACGGATGAGCAGTTCTTC.

The CDR3 DNA is TGCGCCAGCAGCCTAGGGACATCTGGTAGTGGCTATGGCTACACCTTC. Translating it yields CASSLGTSGSGYGYTF. The rearrangement links TRBV10-2 to TRBJ1-2; D is possibly TRBD1 (6 bases). CDR1 WSHSY and CDR2 SAAADI come from the germline V gene. The CDR3 length is 16 residues. Trimming shortened V by 6 bases and J by 4 bases, and 21 bases separated the two germline ends.

The genes are TRBV4-1 and TRBJ1-6; D uncertain. The CDR3 totals 16 residues. Trimming removed 7 bases at V and 7 bases at J, with 20 bases between. The germline V gene has CDR1 MGHRA and CDR2 YSYEKL. DNA of the CDR3: TGCGCCAGCACCCAGGTTCCGATGGGATACAATTCACCCCTCCACTTT. This gives the protein CASTQVPMGYNSPLHF.

As regards this clone: The junction does not match germline at one end; this may be a read error. V gene TRBV6-5 combines with J gene TRBJ1-2, with no clear D. Germline CDR1 reads MNHEY; CDR2 reads SVGAGI. There are 14 residues in the CDR3. CDR3 amino acids: CAISEDGQLYGYTF. CDR3 in DNA: TGTGCCATCAGTGAAGATGGCCAGCTTTATGGCTACACCTTC.